This T cell receptor beta chain was sequenced during a study of spatial heterogeneity in lung cancer. Time point specified: sample taken at primary tumor resection. Whole RNA came from tumor, nontumor lung or frozen PBMC and was sequenced without being sorted. TCRdb reprocessed the 5' RACE reads via MiXCR and lists one record per CDR3 protein. The table has about 2,200 distinct CDR3 sequences, about an eighth seen once; the top ten hold 20% to 25%. This clonotype is judged medium-sized. Trimming took 10 bases from V and 7 from J; bases not matched to a gene: 10. CDR3 length: 14 amino acids. From germline, CDR1 is MNHNS and CDR2 SASEGT.

The V and J genes are TRBV6-1 and TRBJ2-1, with 10 nucleotides matching TRBD2. This material consisted of normal lung tissue next to the tumor, taken at surgery. The receptor's source is a female donor with early-stage non-small cell lung cancer. CDR3 nucleotides: TGTGCCACAAAACTAGCGGGGTCCGGAAATGAGCAGTTCTTC. Residues: CATKLAGSGNEQFF.